The 27 T cell receptor beta chains presented below share a single source sample, sequenced in a study of diagnostic markers for celiac disease. TCRdb processed the reads again and assigns one entry to each CDR3 protein, with no DNA. The sample spans about 1,500 distinct CDR3 sequences; the ten largest clones claim around 15%. The sequenced material came from either unsorted cells or a sorted T cell fraction (not recorded which). All receptors derive from a human donor.

The chain carries TRBV2 and TRBJ1-1. The CDR3 covers 13 residues. Germline V gene data show CDR1 as SNHLY and CDR2 as FYNNEI. The CDR3 region is CASRLGMETEAFF.

By frequency, this clonotype is medium-sized. V and J are TRBV7-2 and TRBJ1-2. The V gene's germline CDR1 is SGHTA and CDR2 FQGNSA. This CDR3 has 15 residues. The CDR3 spells CASSSSRGDNYGYTF.

This chain links TRBV12-3 or TRBV12-4 with TRBJ2-3; TCRdb's D call, TRBD1, is unchecked because there is no DNA. The length of the CDR3 is 14 residues. CDR3 region: CAITPMTDTDTQYF.

This clonotype is called medium-sized (0.01 to 0.1%) based on its frequency. V and J are TRBV5-6 and TRBJ1-3; TCRdb picks TRBD1, but there is no DNA to check that call. Germline V gives CDR1 SGHDT, CDR2 YYEEEE. The CDR3 is made up of 15 amino acids. CDR3 sequence: CASTPFGGSGNTIYF. Looking up the rest from reference TRBV5-6 and TRBJ1-3 gives the full variable domain: DAGVTQSPTHLIKTRGQQVTLRCSPKSGHDTVSWYQQALGQGPQFIFQYYEEEERQRGNFPDRFSGHQFPNYSSELNVNALLLGDSALYLCASTPFGGSGNTIYFGEGSWLTVV.

The chain carries TRBV12-3 or TRBV12-4 and TRBJ2-7. The CDR3 is 13 residues long. This CDR3 reads CASSFGVGYEQYF.

The rearrangement links TRBV20-1 to TRBJ1-2; absent DNA, TCRdb's TRBD1 call cannot be checked. The CDR3 is 13 residues long. From germline, CDR1 is DFQATT and CDR2 SNEGSKA (reference sequence). CDR3 amino acids: CSARQTGRYGYTF.

Judged by frequency, this clonotype is medium-sized. The CDR3: CASSLWLDTSTDTQYF. The chain combines TRBV27 with TRBJ2-3; TCRdb's assignment of TRBD1 cannot be checked, as there is no DNA. Per germline, CDR1 MNHEY and CDR2 SMNVEV (reference sequence). The CDR3 spans 16 residues.

Frequency places this clonotype as large. The chain joins TRBV7-8 to TRBJ1-6. The CDR3 consists of 12 residues. Germline V gene data show CDR1 as SGHVS and CDR2 as FQNEAQ. The CDR3 protein is CASSLLDSPLHF.

The V gene is TRBV6-5, the J gene TRBJ2-2; TCRdb designates TRBD2, a call that cannot be tested without DNA. The CDR3 consists of 13 residues. The germline gives CDR1 MNHEY, CDR2 SVGAGI. CDR3: CASSQSRESELFF.

This clonotype shows up as medium-sized by frequency. The V and J genes are TRBV5-1 and TRBJ2-7; TCRdb indicates TRBD2, and absent DNA this call remains unverified. Germline CDR1 SGHRS, CDR2 YFSETQ. This CDR3 is 13 amino acids long. The CDR3 is CASRGTTTGEQYF.

This clonotype is called medium-sized (0.01 to 0.1%) based on its frequency. The gene calls are TRBV7-2 and TRBJ1-6; the TRBD1 assignment by TCRdb is unverifiable without DNA. The CDR3 is made up of 15 amino acids. Per germline, CDR1 SGHTA and CDR2 FQGNSA. The CDR3 sequence is CASTLGGRVGAPLHF.

The CDR3 region is CSARDLVTSGTHNEQFF. The rearrangement joins TRBV20-1 to TRBJ2-1; no DNA is available, so the TRBD2 call from TCRdb remains unchecked. Germline loops: CDR1 DFQATT, CDR2 SNEGSKA (reference sequence). The CDR3 loop spans 17 amino acids.

This chain links TRBV28 with TRBJ2-7; TCRdb's D gene call, TRBD2, goes unchecked for lack of DNA. The CDR3 covers 17 residues. Per the germline V gene, CDR1 is MDHEN and CDR2 is SYDVKM. CDR3: CASSLPQTARLGYEQYF.

This clonotype is deemed medium-sized by its frequency. The CDR3 region is CASSPTGGTASNEKLFF. The rearrangement joins TRBV18 to TRBJ1-4. Germline CDR1 and CDR2: KGHSH and LQKENI. The CDR3 is 17 residues long.

CDR3 sequence reads: CSAPDYASYNEQFF. V gene TRBV20-1 combines with J gene TRBJ2-1; TCRdb designates TRBD2, a call that cannot be tested without DNA. The CDR3 sequence is 14 residues long. Germline V gene sequence: CDR1 DFQATT, CDR2 SNEGSKA (reference sequence).

This clonotype shows up as medium-sized (0.01 to 0.1%) by frequency. The V and J genes are TRBV6-5 and TRBJ1-2; TCRdb outputs TRBD1, but without DNA this stays unchecked. Germline V gene data show CDR1 as MNHEY and CDR2 as SVGAGI. The CDR3 has 14 residues. CDR3 region: CASTLEPGNYGYTF.

The CDR3: CSARDRGEGQPQHF. This chain connects TRBV20-1 to TRBJ1-5. Germline V gives CDR1 DFQATT, CDR2 SNEGSKA (reference sequence). The CDR3 length is 14 residues.

The gene calls are TRBV18 and TRBJ2-1; without DNA, the TCRdb call of TRBD1 cannot be checked. The CDR3 consists of 17 residues. Germline CDR1 is KGHSH and CDR2 is LQKENI. CDR3 region: CASSRSRGARSYNEQFF.

This clonotype is deemed hyperexpanded (1% or more) by its frequency. The chain couples TRBV20-1 to TRBJ2-1. The CDR3 has 14 residues. Germline assignment: CDR1 DFQATT and CDR2 SNEGSKA (reference sequence). CDR3 loop: CSADDLISYNEQFF.

This sequence joins TRBV20-1 and TRBJ1-1; TCRdb's D call of TRBD1 is untestable without DNA. Germline-derived CDR1 and CDR2 are DFQATT and SNEGSKA (reference sequence). The CDR3 contains 13 residues. The CDR3 here is CSASFLGATEAFF.

By frequency, this clonotype is large. This chain joins TRBV27 and TRBJ2-7; the TRBD1 assignment by TCRdb is unverifiable without DNA. This CDR3 comprises 15 residues. Germline lookup yields CDR1 MNHEY and CDR2 SMNVEV (reference sequence). CDR3 residues: CASSSPGRHSYEQYF.

Judged by frequency, this clonotype is medium-sized. This sequence joins TRBV20-1 and TRBJ1-6; TCRdb lists TRBD1, though no DNA is available to test this call. In germline, CDR1 is DFQATT, CDR2 SNEGSKA (reference sequence). The CDR3 runs 14 residues. The CDR3 protein is CSALPGRINSPLHF.

The CDR3 sequence: CASSLSGRVVNTEAFF. The chain is built from TRBV5-1 and TRBJ1-1. The germline V gene has CDR1 SGHRS and CDR2 YFSETQ. The CDR3 length is 16 residues.

The rearrangement uses TRBV15 and TRBJ1-2. CDR3 length: 13 amino acids. Per the germline V gene, CDR1 is LNHNV and CDR2 is YYDKDF (reference sequence). The CDR3 loop reads CATSRDLDNYYTF.

This clonotype counts as large by frequency. The rearrangement uses TRBV27 and TRBJ2-4; TCRdb's D call of TRBD1 is untestable without DNA. Germline V gene lookup returns CDR1 MNHEY and CDR2 SMNVEV (reference sequence). The CDR3 sequence is 15 residues long. CDR3 amino acids: CASSLLGGAKNIQYF.

The CDR3 region is CASSDFPLDPYNEQFF. The rearrangement uses TRBV2 and TRBJ2-1; absent DNA, TCRdb's TRBD2 call cannot be checked. CDR3 length: 16 amino acids. Germline loops: CDR1 SNHLY, CDR2 FYNNEI.

Measured by frequency, this clonotype is medium-sized (0.01 to 0.1%). The rearrangement links TRBV30 to TRBJ2-2; the TRBD2 assignment by TCRdb is unverifiable without DNA. CDR1 and CDR2 (germline): GTSNPN, SVGIG (reference sequence). The length of the CDR3 is 14 residues. The CDR3 here is CAWRGEGSTGELFF.